A selection of T cell receptor beta chains follows, all from one sample in a study of shared clonotypes between healthy human individuals. Measured with immunoSEQ multiplex PCR; TCRdb has only the in-frame clones, and not every one. The sample has millions of clones, roughly nine tenths seen once. Sequencing was done on a sample of naive CD4+ T cells sorted from blood. These receptors were collected from a man aged 18 to 29 in good health. The CDR3 runs from the conserved cysteine through the conserved F or W. Each record gives: D gene, J gene, clone size, V gene, CDR3 DNA, CDR3 protein. A D gene is named only where the DNA matches it firmly. Clone size appears in some rows only: once, few, many, or a class for an expanded clone.

d_call: TRBD2
j_call: TRBJ2-1
clone_size: NA
v_call: TRBV2
cdr3_nt: TGTGCCAGCAGTGAGGGGACTATCGTAGGCAATGAGCAGTTCTTC
cdr3_aa: CASSEGTIVGNEQFF

d_call: NA
j_call: TRBJ2-3
clone_size: once
v_call: TRBV6-6
cdr3_nt: TGTGCCAGCAGTTACTCCTCGGGCGTGAGCACAGATACGCAGTATTTT
cdr3_aa: CASSYSSGVSTDTQYF

d_call: TRBD2
j_call: TRBJ2-5
clone_size: NA
v_call: TRBV7-2
cdr3_nt: TGTGCCAGCAGCCCTCGGACTAGCGGGGTGGAGACCCAGTACTTC
cdr3_aa: CASSPRTSGVETQYF

d_call: NA
j_call: TRBJ2-2
clone_size: once
v_call: TRBV30
cdr3_nt: TGTGCCTGCCGGGACATCAACACCGGGGAGCTGTTTTTT
cdr3_aa: CACRDINTGELFF

d_call: NA
j_call: TRBJ1-4
clone_size: NA
v_call: TRBV6-1
cdr3_nt: TGTGCCAGCGGGGCAGGGCTACGCAATGAAAAACTGTTTTTT
cdr3_aa: CASGAGLRNEKLFF

d_call: NA
j_call: TRBJ2-3
clone_size: NA
v_call: TRBV28
cdr3_nt: TGTGCCAGCAGTTCTAGGACGTCCTCTAGCACAGATACGCAGTATTTT
cdr3_aa: CASSSRTSSSTDTQYF

d_call: NA
j_call: TRBJ2-5
clone_size: NA
v_call: TRBV7-3
cdr3_nt: TGTGCCAGCAGTAGTGGAACTCAAGAGACCCAGTACTTC
cdr3_aa: CASSSGTQETQYF

d_call: TRBD1
j_call: TRBJ1-1
clone_size: NA
v_call: TRBV29-1
cdr3_nt: TGCAGCGGTTCGAGAGGGGGCGCGGTGACCACTGAAGCTTTCTTT
cdr3_aa: CSGSRGGAVTTEAFF

d_call: NA
j_call: TRBJ2-6
clone_size: once
v_call: TRBV6-4
cdr3_nt: TGTGCCAGCAGACAAGCAGGGTCTGGGGCCAACGTCCTGACTTTC
cdr3_aa: CASRQAGSGANVLTF

d_call: TRBD1
j_call: TRBJ2-1
clone_size: NA
v_call: TRBV5-6
cdr3_nt: TGTGCCAGCAGCCCCGGACAGGACCAAACAAACAATGAGCAGTTCTTC
cdr3_aa: CASSPGQDQTNNEQFF

d_call: TRBD1
j_call: TRBJ2-4
clone_size: NA
v_call: TRBV6-5
cdr3_nt: TGTGCCAGCAGGTACAGGGGGCTCGAAGCCAAAAACATTCAGTACTTC
cdr3_aa: CASRYRGLEAKNIQYF

d_call: TRBD2
j_call: TRBJ2-7
clone_size: NA
v_call: TRBV7-2
cdr3_nt: TGTGCCAGCAGCTTATGGAGCGGGACCTACGAGCAGTACTTC
cdr3_aa: CASSLWSGTYEQYF

d_call: NA
j_call: TRBJ2-5
clone_size: NA
v_call: TRBV18
cdr3_nt: TGTGCCAGCTCACCACCGCAGGGCCCAGAGACCCAGTACTTC
cdr3_aa: CASSPPQGPETQYF

d_call: NA
j_call: TRBJ1-3
clone_size: NA
v_call: TRBV5-4
cdr3_nt: TGTGCCAGCAGCCGGGGGACTGACAAAGGAAACACCATATATTTT
cdr3_aa: CASSRGTDKGNTIYF

d_call: TRBD1
j_call: TRBJ2-7
clone_size: NA
v_call: TRBV7-9
cdr3_nt: TGTGCCAGCAGCTTAGGAATAGGGACAGGGGTCGAGGCGCAGTACTTC
cdr3_aa: CASSLGIGTGVEAQYF

d_call: NA
j_call: TRBJ2-1
clone_size: NA
v_call: TRBV9
cdr3_nt: TGTGCCAGCAGCGGGGCGCAGGGCTACAATGAGCAGTTCTTC
cdr3_aa: CASSGAQGYNEQFF

d_call: NA
j_call: TRBJ1-4
clone_size: NA
v_call: TRBV10-2
cdr3_nt: TGCGCCAGCAGTCGGCAGTACACAACTAATGAAAAACTGTTTTTT
cdr3_aa: CASSRQYTTNEKLFF